The TCR beta chain under discussion was sequenced for a study of blood T cell repertoires in COVID-19. Study at large: The samples span acute and convalescent COVID-19 from the United States, Italy and Spain.

Trimming stripped 11 bases from V and 5 bases from J, with 12 bases between. Germline-derived CDR1 and CDR2 are SNHLY and FYNNEI. The CDR3 consists of 11 residues. Patients in Seattle were enrolled during active infection, then followed longitudinally. The protocol was immunoSEQ multiplex PCR, while the TCRdb copy is restricted to in-frame clones and leaves out a portion. The data hold around 370,000 clones, with about 88% observed a single time. This receptor was identified in a woman between 65 and 79 years old with COVID-19, enrolled during active disease. The J gene is TRBJ2-5, the V gene TRBV2; possibly TRBD2 for D (6 bases). Material: peripheral blood. The CDR3 nucleotides read TGTGCCGGAGGGGAAGGGGAGACCCAGTACTTC. Amino acid sequence: CAGGEGETQYF.